Shown below are 8 T cell receptor beta chains from a single sample sequenced in a study of cytomegalovirus exposure and HLA in healthy donors. The PCR made use of 60 Vbeta and 13 Jbeta primers. Sequencing used immunoSEQ multiplex PCR; TCRdb keeps in-frame clones, though not all of them. The repertoire holds about 90,000 clones, with about 73% as singletons. Sequenced material: PBMCs. The source of these receptors is a woman in her 40s in good health and CMV-seropositive.

In its sample, this clone was seen a few times. The chain joins TRBV27 to TRBJ2-7; weak D call: TRBD2 (6 bases). CDR1 is MNHEY, CDR2 SMNVEV, per germline (reference sequence). V lost 6 bases, J lost 0 bases, and 9 bases lay in between. The CDR3 loop spans 13 amino acids. The CDR3 DNA reads TGTGCCAGCAGCCTGGACTACTCCTACGAGCAGTACTTC. This codes for CASSLDYSYEQYF.

This clone showed up just once. CDR3 in DNA: TGCGCCAGCAGTGAACCTTATACCATCTTGATTGAGAGGGCAAACGAAAAACTGTTTTTT. Amino acids: CASSEPYTILIERANEKLFF. V usage is TRBV10-2 and J usage is TRBJ1-4; D uncertain. Germline CDR1 is WSHSY and CDR2 is SAAADI. Deletions cut 3 bases from V and 8 bases from J, with 31 bases between. The CDR3 loop spans 20 amino acids.

This clone was recorded once. This chain links TRBV7-2 with TRBJ1-5, with D maybe TRBD1 (6 bases). Germline CDR1 reads SGHTA; CDR2 reads FQGNSA. Trimming removed 4 bases at V and 0 bases at J, with 10 bases between. The CDR3 consists of 15 residues. The CDR3 spells CASSSTGISNQPQHF. The CDR3 DNA follows: TGTGCCAGCAGCTCAACAGGGATTAGCAATCAGCCCCAGCATTTT.

The chain employs TRBV4-3 and TRBJ2-1, with a tentative D call TRBD2 (7 bases). From germline, CDR1 is LGHNA and CDR2 YSLEER. The CDR3 runs to 21 residues. Trimming took 0 bases from V and 6 from J, leaving 30 bases between them. The CDR3: CASSQDILDGRQQGGGNEQFF. The CDR3 DNA is TGCGCCAGCAGCCAAGATATTTTGGATGGGCGGCAACAAGGGGGGGGCAATGAGCAGTTCTTC.

J is TRBJ2-1 and V is TRBV11-1; D perhaps matches TRBD2 (5 bases). V shed 3 bases and J shed 0 bases, with 6 bases lying between them. The CDR3 length is 14 residues. Germline values: CDR1 SGHAT, CDR2 FQDESV (reference sequence). The CDR3 DNA follows: TGTGCCAGCAGCTTCCGGGACTCCTACAATGAGCAGTTCTTC. Translated, it gives CASSFRDSYNEQFF.

This clone was seen only a few times. The chain combines TRBV5-8 with TRBJ2-1, with D maybe TRBD2 (5 bases). The V gene's germline CDR1 is SGHTS and CDR2 YDEGEE. The CDR3 spans 12 residues. V was trimmed by 1 base and J by 10 bases, leaving 9 bases between them. The CDR3 region has the DNA TGTGCCAGCAGCTTGACTAGACGGGAGCAGTTCTTC. This sequence encodes CASSLTRREQFF.

The chain's CDR3 is CASSTGGSGANVLTF. DNA for the CDR3: TGTGCCAGTAGTACAGGGGGCTCTGGGGCCAACGTCCTGACTTTC. The chain combines TRBV19 with TRBJ2-6; 7 bases are shared with TRBD1. V shed 4 bases, J shed 0 bases, and the junction held 0 bases outside the gene matches. Germline lookup yields CDR1 LNHDA and CDR2 SQIVND (reference sequence). The CDR3 runs to 15 residues. Together with reference TRBV19 and TRBJ2-6, the CDR3 gives the full variable domain: DGGITQSPKYLFRKEGQNVTLSCEQNLNHDAMYWYRQDPGQGLRLIYYSQIVNDFQKGDIAEGYSVSREKKESFPLTVTSAQKNPTAFYLCASSTGGSGANVLTFGAGSRLTVL.

V usage is TRBV7-3 and J usage is TRBJ2-5; tentative D call: TRBD1 (7 bases). The J call may be wrong; the DNA end is better matched by TRBJ2-7. CDR1 and CDR2 from the germline V gene are SGHTA and FQGTGA. The CDR3 runs to 15 residues. Here the CDR3 reads CASSLYPGGSYEQYF. CDR3 DNA: TGTGCCAGCAGCTTATATCCAGGGGGGTCCTACGAGCAGTACTTC.